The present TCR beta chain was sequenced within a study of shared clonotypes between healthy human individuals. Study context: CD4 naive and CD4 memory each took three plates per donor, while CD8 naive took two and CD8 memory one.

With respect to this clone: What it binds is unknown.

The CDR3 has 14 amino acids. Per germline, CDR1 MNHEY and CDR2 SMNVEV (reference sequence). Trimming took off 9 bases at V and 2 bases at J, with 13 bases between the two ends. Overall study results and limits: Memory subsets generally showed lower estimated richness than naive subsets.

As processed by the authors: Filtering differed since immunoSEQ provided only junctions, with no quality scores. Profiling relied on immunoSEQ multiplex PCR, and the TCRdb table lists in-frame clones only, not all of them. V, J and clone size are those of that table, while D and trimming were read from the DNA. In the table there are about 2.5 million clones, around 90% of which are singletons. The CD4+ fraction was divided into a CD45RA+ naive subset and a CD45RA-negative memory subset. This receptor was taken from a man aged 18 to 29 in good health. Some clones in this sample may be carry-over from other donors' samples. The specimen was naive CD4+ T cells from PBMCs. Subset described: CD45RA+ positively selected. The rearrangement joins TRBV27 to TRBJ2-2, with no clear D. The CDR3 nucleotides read TGTGCCAGGATATCGGACGGAAACACCGGGGAGCTGTTTTTT. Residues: CARISDGNTGELFF.